This T cell receptor beta chain was identified during a study of T cells after yellow fever vaccination. For the study at large: SMART-Seq v4 Ultra Low Input prepared the low-cell-number fractions. Study conclusions and caveats: Clonotype sharing between CD4 and CD8 compartments was small. The study re-detected most primary-vaccination clones after the booster (about 96% CD4, just over 85% CD8).

With respect to this clonotype: Possible read error: a much larger clone is one base away.

The V gene's germline CDR1 is SGHTA and CDR2 FQGNSA. The CDR3 covers 14 residues. The 5'RACE template-switching step produced TCR cDNA and added a universal primer site and UMIs. TCRdb fed the 5' RACE reads into MiXCR, producing one record per CDR3 protein. This table holds 25,000 to 40,000 distinct CDR3 sequences, 6.5% to 8.5% found once. The clonotype originates from a man aged 18 to 29 who received the YFV17D yellow fever vaccine. The sequences come from PBMCs, either bulk or a sorted T-cell subset (CD4+, CD8+, memory, or dextramer-sorted; not recorded which), collected on the day of the first yellow fever vaccination. The rearrangement joins TRBV7-2 to TRBJ2-5; D unclear. The CDR3 bases are TGTGCCTGCAGCTTAGCTGGGGTCCAAGAGACCCAGTACTTC. Translated: CACSLAGVQETQYF.